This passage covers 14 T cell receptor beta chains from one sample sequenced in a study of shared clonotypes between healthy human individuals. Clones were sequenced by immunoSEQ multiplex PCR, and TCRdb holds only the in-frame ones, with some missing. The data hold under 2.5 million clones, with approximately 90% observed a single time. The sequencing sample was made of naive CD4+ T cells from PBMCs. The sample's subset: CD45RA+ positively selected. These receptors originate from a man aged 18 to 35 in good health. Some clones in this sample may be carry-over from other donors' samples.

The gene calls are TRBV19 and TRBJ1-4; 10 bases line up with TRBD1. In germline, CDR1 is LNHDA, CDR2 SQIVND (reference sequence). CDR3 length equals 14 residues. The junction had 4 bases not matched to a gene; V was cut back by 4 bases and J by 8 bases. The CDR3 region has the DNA TGTGCCAGTAGTAGGGACAGGGGAGACGAAAAACTGTTTTTT. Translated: CASSRDRGDEKLFF.

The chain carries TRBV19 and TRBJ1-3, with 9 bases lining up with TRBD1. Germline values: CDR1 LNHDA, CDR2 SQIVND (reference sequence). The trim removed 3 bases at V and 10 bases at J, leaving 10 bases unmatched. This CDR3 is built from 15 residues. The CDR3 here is CASSIRLGQGRTIYF. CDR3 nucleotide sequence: TGTGCCAGTAGTATCCGGCTCGGACAGGGGCGGACCATATATTTT. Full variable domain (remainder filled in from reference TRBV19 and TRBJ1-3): DGGITQSPKYLFRKEGQNVTLSCEQNLNHDAMYWYRQDPGQGLRLIYYSQIVNDFQKGDIAEGYSVSREKKESFPLTVTSAQKNPTAFYLCASSIRLGQGRTIYFGEGSWLTVV.

The CDR3 is CASSLLSGELFF. DNA of the CDR3: TGTGCCAGCAGCTTGCTATCCGGGGAGCTGTTTTTT. The chain couples TRBV5-5 to TRBJ2-2; D remains unclear. This CDR3 is built from 12 residues. CDR1 and CDR2 (germline): SGHKS, YYEKEE (reference sequence). Between the trimmed V and J ends, which lost 1 base and 6 bases, there was a span of 4 bases. The whole variable domain, remainder taken from reference TRBV5-5 and TRBJ2-2, is DAGVTQSPTHLIKTRGQQVTLRCSPISGHKSVSWYQQVLGQGPQFIFQYYEKEERGRGNFPDRFSARQFPNYSSELNVNALLLGDSALYLCASSLLSGELFFGEGSRLTVL.

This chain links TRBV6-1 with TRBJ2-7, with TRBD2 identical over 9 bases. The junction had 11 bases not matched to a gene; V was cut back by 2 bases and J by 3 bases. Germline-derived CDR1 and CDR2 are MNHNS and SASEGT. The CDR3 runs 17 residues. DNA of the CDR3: TGTGCCAGCAGTGAAAGGTATGCGGGAGGGCCCTACTACGAGCAGTACTTC. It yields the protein CASSERYAGGPYYEQYF.

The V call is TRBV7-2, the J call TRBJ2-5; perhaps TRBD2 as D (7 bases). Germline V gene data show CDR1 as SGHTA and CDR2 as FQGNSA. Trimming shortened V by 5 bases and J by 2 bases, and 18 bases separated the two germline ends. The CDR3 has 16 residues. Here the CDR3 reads CASSPGPGGVQETQYF. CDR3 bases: TGTGCCAGCAGCCCCGGCCCGGGGGGCGTACAAGAGACCCAGTACTTC.

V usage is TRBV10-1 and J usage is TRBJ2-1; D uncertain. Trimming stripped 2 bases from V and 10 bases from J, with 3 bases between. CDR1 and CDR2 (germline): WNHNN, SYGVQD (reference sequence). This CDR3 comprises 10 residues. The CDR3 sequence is CASSEREQFF. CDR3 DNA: TGCGCCAGCAGTGAGAGAGAGCAGTTCTTC.

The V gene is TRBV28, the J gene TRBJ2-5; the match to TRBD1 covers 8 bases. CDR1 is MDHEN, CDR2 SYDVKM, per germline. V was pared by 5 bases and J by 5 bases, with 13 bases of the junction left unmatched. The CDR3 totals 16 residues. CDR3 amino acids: CASSDQGAGGGETQYF. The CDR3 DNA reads TGTGCCAGCAGTGACCAAGGGGCAGGGGGCGGGGAGACCCAGTACTTC. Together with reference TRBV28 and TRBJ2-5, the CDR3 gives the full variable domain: DVKVTQSSRYLVKRTGEKVFLECVQDMDHENMFWYRQDPGLGLRLIYFSYDVKMKEKGDIPEGYSVSREKKERFSLILESASTNQTSMYLCASSDQGAGGGETQYFGPGTRLLVL.

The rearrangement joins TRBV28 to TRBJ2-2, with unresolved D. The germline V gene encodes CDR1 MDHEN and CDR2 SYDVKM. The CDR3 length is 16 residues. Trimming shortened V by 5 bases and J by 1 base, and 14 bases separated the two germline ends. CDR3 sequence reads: CASSRRTPRNTGELFF. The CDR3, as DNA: TGTGCCAGCAGTCGACGAACACCCCGGAACACCGGGGAGCTGTTTTTT.

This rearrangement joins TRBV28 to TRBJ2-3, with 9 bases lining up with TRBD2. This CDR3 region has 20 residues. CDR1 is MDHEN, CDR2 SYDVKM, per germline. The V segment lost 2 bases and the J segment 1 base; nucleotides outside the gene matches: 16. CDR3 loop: CASSLAPAGGVYGGTDTQYF. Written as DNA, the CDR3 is TGTGCCAGCAGTTTAGCCCCAGCGGGAGGAGTCTACGGGGGCACAGATACGCAGTATTTT.

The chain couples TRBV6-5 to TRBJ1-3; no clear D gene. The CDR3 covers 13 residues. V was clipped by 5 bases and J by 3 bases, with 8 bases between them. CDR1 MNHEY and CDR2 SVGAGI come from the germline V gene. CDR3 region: CASSPPNGNTIYF. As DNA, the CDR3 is TGTGCCAGCAGTCCACCCAATGGAAACACCATATATTTT.

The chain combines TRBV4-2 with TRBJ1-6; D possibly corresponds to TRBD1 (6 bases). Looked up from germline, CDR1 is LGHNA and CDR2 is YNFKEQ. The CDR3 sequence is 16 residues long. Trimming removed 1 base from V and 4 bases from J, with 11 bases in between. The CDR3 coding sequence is TGTGCCAGCAGCCAAGCAATGGACAGTTATAATTCACCCCTCCACTTT. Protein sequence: CASSQAMDSYNSPLHF.

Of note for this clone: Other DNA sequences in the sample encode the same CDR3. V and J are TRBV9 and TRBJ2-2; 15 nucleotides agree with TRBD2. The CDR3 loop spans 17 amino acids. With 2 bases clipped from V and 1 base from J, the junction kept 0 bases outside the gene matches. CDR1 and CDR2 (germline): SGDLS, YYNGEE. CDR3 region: CASSVGLAGGNTGELFF. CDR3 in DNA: TGTGCCAGCAGCGTGGGACTAGCGGGAGGGAACACCGGGGAGCTGTTTTTT. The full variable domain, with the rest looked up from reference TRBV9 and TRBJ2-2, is DSGVTQTPKHLITATGQRVTLRCSPRSGDLSVYWYQQSLDQGLQFLIQYYNGEERAKGNILERFSAQQFPDLHSELNLSSLELGDSALYFCASSVGLAGGNTGELFFGEGSRLTVL.

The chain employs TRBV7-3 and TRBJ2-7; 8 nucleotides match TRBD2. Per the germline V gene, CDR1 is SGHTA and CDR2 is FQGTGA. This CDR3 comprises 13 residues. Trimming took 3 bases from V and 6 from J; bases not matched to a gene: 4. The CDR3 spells CASSLGLGGEQYF. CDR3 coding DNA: TGTGCCAGCAGCTTGGGACTAGGAGGCGAGCAGTACTTC.

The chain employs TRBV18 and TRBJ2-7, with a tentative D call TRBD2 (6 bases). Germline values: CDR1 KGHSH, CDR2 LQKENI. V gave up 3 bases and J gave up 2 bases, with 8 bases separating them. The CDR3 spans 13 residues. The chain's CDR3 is CASSPASAYEQYF. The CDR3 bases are TGTGCCAGCTCACCGGCTAGCGCCTACGAGCAGTACTTC.